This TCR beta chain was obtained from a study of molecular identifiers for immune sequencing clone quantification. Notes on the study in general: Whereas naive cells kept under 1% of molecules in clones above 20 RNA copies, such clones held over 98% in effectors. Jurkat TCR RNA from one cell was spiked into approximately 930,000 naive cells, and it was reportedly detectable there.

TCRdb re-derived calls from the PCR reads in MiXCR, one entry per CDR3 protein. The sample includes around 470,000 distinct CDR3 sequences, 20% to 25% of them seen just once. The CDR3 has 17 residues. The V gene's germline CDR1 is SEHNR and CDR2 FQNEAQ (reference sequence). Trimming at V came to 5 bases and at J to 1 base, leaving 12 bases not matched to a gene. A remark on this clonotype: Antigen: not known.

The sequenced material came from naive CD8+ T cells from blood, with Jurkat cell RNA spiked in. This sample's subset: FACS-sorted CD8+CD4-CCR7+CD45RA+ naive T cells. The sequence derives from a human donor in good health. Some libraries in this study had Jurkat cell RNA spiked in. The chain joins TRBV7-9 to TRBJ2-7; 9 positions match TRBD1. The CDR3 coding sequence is TGTGCCAGCAGCCCGGCAATCCGGGACAGGGTTTCCTACGAGCAGTACTTC. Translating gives CASSPAIRDRVSYEQYF.